This T cell receptor (beta chain) stems from a study of beta chain features in type 1 diabetes. At the level of the study: The examined sorted cells totaled roughly 110,000,000 across samples. Overall study findings and caveats: Comparison showed that naive, central memory and Treg TCRB repertoires appeared more similar among patients than among healthy donors. PCR might show a preference for shorter templates, equally across patients and controls.

Comments on this clone: Its antigen is still unknown.

Reverse transcription of all isolated RNA meant that expressed TCRB transcripts were sequenced. Sequenced by immunoSEQ multiplex PCR; TCRdb stores in-frame clones only, minus some. The table lists about 930,000 clones, under 20% of them singletons. CDR3 length: 13 amino acids. Germline V CDR1 and CDR2: SGHAT, FQNNGV. Trimming pared 2 bases from V and 6 bases from J, leaving 9 bases between. Sequencing was done on a sample of naive CD4+ T cells from blood. The source of this sequence is a young woman in good health. V usage is TRBV11-2 and J usage is TRBJ2-3; D not resolved. For the CDR3, the DNA is TGTGCCAGCAGCTTACAAGAGCGTGATACGCAGTATTTT. It translates to CASSLQERDTQYF.